The 26 T cell receptor beta chains listed next were all sequenced from one sample in a study of T cell responses to AZD1222 COVID-19 vaccine. Some clones are missing from TCRdb's copy, which holds only in-frame ones; the method was immunoSEQ multiplex PCR. The top ten hold 1.1% of the sample, which has approximately 160,000 clones, roughly 94% seen once. The sequenced sample was peripheral blood, obtained 28 days after the second AZD1222 dose. The receptors were gathered from an adult who received the AZD1222 COVID-19 vaccine.

V usage is TRBV5-6 and J usage is TRBJ2-2; TRBD1 might be the D (6 bases). CDR1 is SGHDT, CDR2 YYEEEE, per germline. The CDR3 sequence is 15 residues long. V lost 3 bases and J 1 base, leaving 10 bases between the germline ends. The CDR3 protein is CASSSGTLNTGELFF. As DNA, the CDR3 is TGTGCCAGCAGCTCCGGGACACTGAACACCGGGGAGCTGTTTTTT.

In its sample, this clone was seen a few times. V and J are TRBV12-3 or TRBV12-4 and TRBJ2-1; 7 bases agree with TRBD1. V gave up 4 bases and J gave up 4 bases; unmatched junction bases: 1. The CDR3 runs 13 residues. The CDR3 spells CASSSGQYNEQFF. In DNA, the CDR3 is TGTGCCAGCAGTTCGGGACAGTACAATGAGCAGTTCTTC.

The gene calls are TRBV5-8 and TRBJ2-5, with D perhaps matching TRBD2 (6 bases). V was trimmed by 0 bases and J by 2 bases, leaving 11 bases between them. In germline, CDR1 is SGHTS, CDR2 YDEGEE. This CDR3 is 15 amino acids long. CDR3 loop: CASSLALGGQETQYF. CDR3 coding DNA: TGTGCCAGCAGCTTGGCGCTCGGGGGACAAGAGACCCAGTACTTC.

The chain uses TRBV6-5 and TRBJ1-2; no firm D call. The ends were cut back, 8 bases at V and 0 bases at J, with 13 bases in the middle. The germline CDR1 and CDR2 sequences are MNHEY and SVGAGI. The CDR3 loop spans 14 amino acids. This CDR3 is CASLLTSANYGYTF. The DNA of the CDR3 is TGTGCCAGCCTATTGACCTCCGCTAACTATGGCTACACCTTC.

This clone was detected only once. V usage is TRBV18 and J usage is TRBJ1-3, with a weak D call TRBD1 (6 bases). CDR3 length: 15 residues. Germline CDR1 is KGHSH and CDR2 is LQKENI. V lost 1 base, J lost 6 bases, and 13 bases lay in between. CDR3 protein: CASSPLVSGENTIYF. DNA for the CDR3: TGTGCCAGCTCACCACTTGTTTCAGGGGAAAACACCATATATTTT.

In its sample, this clone was seen once. The V call is TRBV5-4, the J call TRBJ2-6; 7 nucleotides match TRBD1. The V gene's germline CDR1 is SGHNT and CDR2 YYREEE (reference sequence). V gave up 0 bases and J gave up 0 bases; unmatched junction bases: 9. The CDR3 runs 19 residues. The CDR3 DNA reads as TGTGCCAGCAGCTTGGCGATGAGACAGGGCCTCTCTGGGGCCAACGTCCTGACTTTC. Amino acid sequence: CASSLAMRQGLSGANVLTF.

V usage is TRBV18 and J usage is TRBJ1-2; 11 nucleotides align to TRBD1. This CDR3 contains 16 residues. Germline CDR1 and CDR2: KGHSH and LQKENI. J lost 3 bases, V lost 2 bases, and 5 bases had no gene match. CDR3 in amino acids: CASSPKDRGRDYGYTF. The CDR3 DNA sequence: TGTGCCAGCTCACCAAAGGACAGGGGGCGCGACTATGGCTACACCTTC.

CDR3 in DNA: TGCGCCAGCAGTGAGGGGGAGGTGGGCACTGAAGCTTTCTTT. It specifies CASSEGEVGTEAFF. J is TRBJ1-1 and V is TRBV10-1; D unclear. Deletions cut 2 bases from V and 4 bases from J, with 11 bases between. The V gene's germline CDR1 is WNHNN and CDR2 SYGVQD (reference sequence). The CDR3 is 14 amino acids.

The J gene is TRBJ1-5, the V gene TRBV5-1; weak D call: TRBD1 (6 bases). The CDR3 consists of 13 residues. CDR1 and CDR2 (germline): SGHRS, YFSETQ. The V and J ends lost 2 bases and 8 bases respectively, with 11 bases between them. The DNA of the CDR3 is TGCGCCAGCAGCTTCGGGGGCTTGGAGCCCCAGCATTTT. Its protein product is CASSFGGLEPQHF.

This chain joins TRBV7-2 and TRBJ1-5; 7 nucleotides line up with TRBD1. The CDR3 has 16 residues. V shed 0 bases, J shed 0 bases, and the junction held 2 bases outside the gene matches. Germline loops: CDR1 SGHTA, CDR2 FQGNSA. The CDR3 DNA follows: TGTGCCAGCAGCTTAGCAGGGGGCTTTAGCAATCAGCCCCAGCATTTT. It is translated as CASSLAGGFSNQPQHF.

The chain joins TRBV6-5 to TRBJ2-1; 11 nucleotides match TRBD1. The CDR3 loop spans 14 amino acids. Germline V lookup: CDR1 MNHEY, CDR2 SVGAGI. V dropped 6 bases and J dropped 10; count of bases not matched to a gene: 8. This CDR3 is CASSPGQGVFEQFF. CDR3 bases: TGTGCCAGCAGCCCGGGACAGGGGGTTTTCGAGCAGTTCTTC.

This chain uses TRBV13 with TRBJ2-1; D call uncertain. The V end was cut by 1 base, the J end by 10 bases, with 11 bases between. Per germline, CDR1 PRHDT and CDR2 FYEKMQ (reference sequence). The CDR3 is made up of 13 amino acids. The chain's CDR3 is CASSLDTQEEQFF. CDR3 bases: TGTGCCAGCAGCTTAGATACTCAGGAAGAGCAGTTCTTC.

This chain links TRBV6-1 with TRBJ2-3, with TRBD2 matching over 8 bases. This CDR3 contains 15 residues. Germline V gene data show CDR1 as MNHNS and CDR2 as SASEGT. The V and J ends lost 5 bases and 0 bases, in that order; junction bases with no gene match: 4. The CDR3 bases are TGTGCCAGCAGTACCTTAGCGGGGAGCACAGATACGCAGTATTTT. Protein product: CASSTLAGSTDTQYF.

This chain joins TRBV19 and TRBJ2-1; D possibly uses TRBD1 or TRBD2 (5 bases each). With 3 bases removed from V and 3 bases from J, the gap between germline ends came to 12 bases. Germline CDR1 is LNHDA and CDR2 is SQIVND (reference sequence). The CDR3 has 15 amino acids. The CDR3 DNA reads TGTGCCAGTAGTATCCGGGACGGAGGCTACAATGAGCAGTTCTTC. This gives the protein CASSIRDGGYNEQFF.

The chain links TRBV12-3 or TRBV12-4 to TRBJ1-1; no firm D call. The CDR3 totals 11 residues. The V gene lost 11 bases and the J gene lost 0 bases, with 7 bases spanning the gap. The CDR3 loop reads CAVRMNTEAFF. CDR3 nucleotides: TGTGCCGTACGTATGAACACTGAAGCTTTCTTT.

V is TRBV5-4 and J is TRBJ2-1; 8 nucleotides line up with TRBD2. CDR3 length: 14 amino acids. The trim removed 0 bases at V and 9 bases at J, leaving 5 bases unmatched. In germline, CDR1 is SGHNT, CDR2 YYREEE (reference sequence). CDR3 residues: CASSLAGTRSEQFF. CDR3 bases: TGTGCCAGCAGCTTGGCAGGGACTAGGTCTGAGCAGTTCTTC. Drawing the rest from reference TRBV5-4 and TRBJ2-1, the complete variable domain is ETGVTQSPTHLIKTRGQQVTLRCSSQSGHNTVSWYQQALGQGPQFIFQYYREEENGRGNFPPRFSGLQFPNYSSELNVNALELDDSALYLCASSLAGTRSEQFFGPGTRLTVL.

This chain links TRBV10-3 with TRBJ1-4; D not certain. Germline CDR1 and CDR2: ENHRY and SYGVKD. The CDR3 has 15 amino acids. V was trimmed by 0 bases and J by 8 bases, leaving 13 bases between them. CDR3 region: CAISESARNGEKLFF. CDR3 sequence (DNA): TGTGCCATCAGTGAGTCGGCACGGAACGGGGAAAAACTGTTTTTT.

The gene calls are TRBV15 and TRBJ1-1, with unresolved D. With 8 bases removed from V and 1 base from J, the gap between germline ends came to 11 bases. The germline CDR1 and CDR2 sequences are LNHNV and YYDKDF (reference sequence). The CDR3 extends over 13 amino acids. In DNA, the CDR3 is TGTGCCACCCAAGGGCCTCGGAACACTGAAGCTTTCTTT. It yields the protein CATQGPRNTEAFF.

The V gene is TRBV7-8, the J gene TRBJ2-3; no firm D call. Between the trimmed V and J ends, which lost 2 bases and 4 bases, there was a span of 7 bases. CDR1 is SGHVS, CDR2 FQNEAQ, per germline. The CDR3 is 13 residues long. The CDR3 protein is CASSLLRPDTQYF. The CDR3 DNA sequence: TGTGCCAGCAGCTTATTGCGCCCAGATACGCAGTATTTT.

The genes are TRBV19 and TRBJ2-7; tentative D call: TRBD2 (5 bases). The CDR3 runs to 15 residues. V lost 1 base to trimming and J lost 0 bases, with 10 bases between them. The germline V gene encodes CDR1 LNHDA and CDR2 SQIVND (reference sequence). In DNA form, the CDR3 reads TGTGCCAGTAGTATAGTGGCAACTAGCTCCTACGAGCAGTACTTC. Translated: CASSIVATSSYEQYF.

The chain couples TRBV19 to TRBJ1-6; D is perhaps TRBD1 (5 bases). Per germline, CDR1 LNHDA and CDR2 SQIVND (reference sequence). With 7 bases removed from V and 13 bases from J, the gap between germline ends came to 20 bases. CDR3 length: 14 amino acids. DNA of the CDR3: TGTGCCAGTAATTTACCTTCGGGGGAGGGTCCCCTCCACTTT. This gives the protein CASNLPSGEGPLHF.

This clone has just one count. This chain links TRBV7-9 with TRBJ2-3; D call uncertain. Germline V lookup: CDR1 SEHNR, CDR2 FQNEAQ (reference sequence). Trimming cost V 4 bases and J 6 bases, with 11 bases left between them. The CDR3 extends over 13 amino acids. The CDR3 DNA reads TGTGCCAGCAGCTCCTTTAGTTTGGATACGCAGTATTTT. This gives the protein CASSSFSLDTQYF.

The genes are TRBV18 and TRBJ2-3; unclear D gene. Germline values: CDR1 KGHSH, CDR2 LQKENI. V was cut by 2 bases and J by 6 bases, with 3 bases left in between. CDR3 size: 11 residues. The CDR3 region is CASSPADTQYF. The DNA of the CDR3 is TGTGCCAGCTCACCAGCGGATACGCAGTATTTT.

The chain combines TRBV7-9 with TRBJ2-7; D gene ambiguous. The CDR3 runs to 12 residues. The germline V and J ends were trimmed by 3 bases and 1 base, with 4 bases remaining between them. Germline CDR1 and CDR2: SEHNR and FQNEAQ (reference sequence). The CDR3 DNA reads TGTGCCAGCAGCTTGTCATCCTACGAGCAGTACTTC. Protein product: CASSLSSYEQYF.

The CDR3 coding sequence is TGTGCCAGCAAAAAATTCCCAGGAGCCATAAATGAAGCTTTCTTT. It translates to CASKKFPGAINEAFF. J is TRBJ1-1 and V is TRBV6-5; D is uncertain. The CDR3 is 15 residues long. With 7 bases removed from V and 7 bases from J, the gap between germline ends came to 22 bases. Germline-derived CDR1 and CDR2 are MNHEY and SVGAGI.

The chain couples TRBV7-8 to TRBJ1-5; 10 nucleotides align to TRBD1. The CDR3 is made up of 16 amino acids. Germline-derived CDR1 and CDR2 are SGHVS and FQNEAQ. The V segment lost 2 bases and the J segment 2 bases; nucleotides outside the gene matches: 3. CDR3 sequence (DNA): TGTGCCAGCAGCTTATCGACAGGGGGCGGCAATCAGCCCCAGCATTTT. Translated: CASSLSTGGGNQPQHF.